Listed below are T cell receptor beta chains from one sample, sequenced in a study of PD-1 blockade in classical Hodgkin lymphoma. TCRdb's table, derived via immunoSEQ multiplex PCR, lists solely in-frame clones and lacks some. The sample contains about 94,000 clones, about 93% of which appear only once. The starting material was peripheral blood mononuclear cells (PBMCs), obtained before the fourth cycle of nivolumab. The origin of the receptors is a human donor with classical Hodgkin lymphoma. The CDR3 runs from the conserved cysteine through the conserved F or W. D genes are given only for firm matches. Where a row states a size, it is once, few, many or the class of an expanded clone; other rows omit it.

D gene	J gene	V gene	clone size	CDR3 protein	CDR3 DNA
NA	TRBJ2-1	TRBV6-5	NA	CASSYGSGISYNEQFF	TGTGCCAGCAGTTACGGCTCGGGGATCTCCTACAATGAGCAGTTCTTC
NA	TRBJ1-5	TRBV30	NA	CAWSGSGRPFKPQHF	TGTGCCTGGAGTGGCTCTGGACGCCCGTTCAAGCCCCAGCATTTT
NA	TRBJ1-4	TRBV21-1	NA	CASSKVAGGRGAPGVKGTNEKLFF	TGTGCCAGCAGCAAGGTAGCCGGTGGACGGGGGGCTCCAGGGGTGAAAGGGACTAATGAAAAACTGTTTTTT
NA	TRBJ2-7	TRBV30	NA	CAWSEGGSYEQYF	TGTGCCTGGAGTGAGGGGGGCTCCTACGAGCAGTACTTC
NA	TRBJ2-3	TRBV11-3	NA	CASSSYTDTQYF	TGTGCCAGCAGCTCCTACACAGATACGCAGTATTTT
TRBD1	TRBJ2-7	TRBV5-4	NA	CASSSISGGVEQYF	TGTGCCAGCAGCTCGATTTCAGGGGGCGTAGAGCAGTACTTC
TRBD1	TRBJ1-4	TRBV30	NA	CAYNGDRVAKLFF	TGTGCCTACAACGGGGACAGGGTTGCAAAACTGTTTTTT
NA	TRBJ2-3	TRBV5-1	NA	CASSRTDTQYF	TGCGCCAGCAGCAGGACAGATACGCAGTATTTT
NA	TRBJ1-1	TRBV7-6	NA	CASSLGTTLTEAFF	TGTGCCAGCAGCTTAGGGACCACTCTAACTGAAGCTTTCTTT
NA	TRBJ1-2	TRBV9	NA	CASSALTEGYTF	TGTGCCAGCAGCGCCCTTACAGAAGGCTACACCTTC
NA	TRBJ2-3	TRBV18	NA	CASSPWESPDTQYF	TGTGCCAGCTCACCTTGGGAATCACCAGATACGCAGTATTTT
TRBD2	TRBJ2-2	TRBV19	NA	CASRTLAGGWELFF	TGTGCCAGTAGGACACTAGCGGGGGGCTGGGAGCTGTTTTTT
NA	TRBJ2-7	TRBV27	NA	CASSSSYEQYF	TGTGCCAGCTCCAGCTCCTACGAGCAGTACTTC
TRBD1	TRBJ1-2	TRBV30	once	CAWSSRQGALFGGYTF	TGTGCCTGGAGTTCACGACAGGGGGCGCTTTTTGGTGGCTACACCTTC
TRBD1	TRBJ2-7	TRBV5-1	NA	CASSSPGQGYEQYF	TGCGCCAGCAGCTCACCGGGACAGGGTTACGAGCAGTACTTC
NA	TRBJ1-1	TRBV7-3	NA	CASSPIPSNTEAFF	TGTGCCAGCAGCCCCATACCTTCGAACACTGAAGCTTTCTTT
TRBD2	TRBJ2-5	TRBV27	NA	CASSLLGEGETQYF	TGTGCCAGCAGTTTACTAGGGGAGGGAGAGACCCAGTACTTC
NA	TRBJ1-2	TRBV30	NA	CAWRIRANYGYTF	TGTGCCTGGCGTATAAGAGCTAACTATGGCTACACCTTC
NA	TRBJ2-1	TRBV28	NA	CASSSLFYNEQFF	TGTGCCAGCAGCAGCTTATTCTACAATGAGCAGTTCTTC
TRBD2	TRBJ2-3	TRBV6-5	NA	CASSYSLAGTDTQYF	TGTGCCAGCAGTTACTCTCTAGCGGGCACAGATACGCAGTATTTT
NA	TRBJ1-2	TRBV27	once	CASSHKLVKQGDYGYTF	TGTGCCAGCAGTCATAAGCTGGTTAAGCAGGGTGACTATGGCTACACCTTC
NA	TRBJ2-7	TRBV19	NA	CASSITRTYEQYF	TGTGCCAGTAGTATAACCAGGACCTACGAGCAGTACTTC
NA	TRBJ2-7	TRBV20-1	NA	CSARPFLYF	TGCAGTGCTAGGCCCTTCCTTTACTTC
TRBD2	TRBJ2-7	TRBV30	NA	CAWSAGGPFSSDEQYF	TGTGCCTGGAGTGCGGGAGGGCCTTTCTCCAGCGACGAGCAGTACTTC
TRBD1	TRBJ2-5	TRBV5-1	NA	CASTQGALETQYF	TGCGCCAGCACACAGGGGGCCCTGGAGACCCAGTACTTC
NA	TRBJ1-1	TRBV6-5	NA	CASSYSPGRGTEAFF	TGTGCCAGCAGTTACTCCCCGGGTAGGGGAACTGAAGCTTTCTTT
NA	TRBJ1-1	TRBV10-3	NA	CAISTGGRTEAFF	TGTGCCATCAGTACGGGGGGAAGAACTGAAGCTTTCTTT
TRBD1	TRBJ1-3	TRBV10-3	NA	CAIGRGPGNTIYF	TGTGCCATCGGCAGGGGGCCGGGAAACACCATATATTTT
TRBD2	TRBJ2-2	TRBV9	once	CASSVTREGSGELFF	TGTGCCAGCAGCGTAACCAGGGAGGGTTCCGGGGAGCTGTTTTTT
TRBD2	TRBJ2-5	TRBV9	NA	CASSGHPGLAGGWETQYF	TGTGCCAGCAGCGGACACCCCGGGCTAGCGGGAGGGTGGGAGACCCAGTACTTC
NA	TRBJ1-1	TRBV4-2	NA	CASSQSGGRGNTEAFF	TGTGCCAGCAGCCAGTCAGGAGGGCGGGGGAACACTGAAGCTTTCTTT
TRBD1	TRBJ2-3	TRBV6-6	NA	CASSSRTGAGSDTQYF	TGTGCCAGCAGTTCAAGGACAGGGGCCGGGTCAGATACGCAGTATTTT
TRBD2	TRBJ2-5	TRBV10-3	NA	CAISESGGGQETQYF	TGTGCCATCAGTGAGTCGGGGGGGGGTCAAGAGACCCAGTACTTC
NA	TRBJ2-7	TRBV10-3	NA	CATNMGRFNEQYF	TGTGCCACAAACATGGGGAGATTCAACGAGCAGTACTTC
NA	TRBJ1-1	TRBV11-2	NA	CASSPTFAAEAFF	TGTGCCAGCAGCCCAACCTTTGCAGCTGAAGCTTTCTTT
TRBD2	TRBJ2-1	TRBV2	once	CASEEGLAVNEQFF	TGTGCCAGCGAGGAGGGACTAGCGGTCAATGAGCAGTTCTTC
TRBD1	TRBJ1-5	TRBV18	NA	CASSPRTGDQPQHF	TGTGCCAGCTCACCTCGGACAGGGGATCAGCCCCAGCATTTT
NA	TRBJ2-1	TRBV5-1	NA	CASSSREGGNEQFF	TGCGCCAGCAGCTCCCGCGAGGGAGGCAATGAGCAGTTCTTC
TRBD1	TRBJ1-3	TRBV5-5	NA	CASSLTGTGAVLGNTIYF	TGTGCCAGCAGCTTGACCGGGACAGGGGCCGTCCTTGGAAACACCATATATTTT